This T cell receptor beta chain emerged from a study of blood T cell repertoires in COVID-19. Under the authors' procedure: Amplification of reference gene primers provided the estimated nucleated cell counts. Only in-frame clones appear in the TCRdb table, and some are missing; sequencing was by immunoSEQ multiplex PCR. The V and J calls and clone size come from that table; D and trimming were worked out from the DNA. In the table there are 170,000 or so clones, almost 80% of which are singletons. Germline V gene data show CDR1 as SGDLS and CDR2 as YYNGEE. CDR3 length: 15 amino acids. Between the trimmed V and J ends, which lost 4 bases and 2 bases, there was a span of 14 bases.

Sequenced material: peripheral blood. This chain joins TRBV9 and TRBJ2-3, with D uncertain. The TCR was taken from a woman in her seventies with acute or convalescent COVID-19. The CDR3, as DNA: TGTGCCAGCAGCCCCCGAGGAGAATACACAGATACGCAGTATTTT. Amino acid sequence: CASSPRGEYTDTQYF.